This T cell receptor (beta chain) emerged from a study of shared clonotypes between healthy human individuals. The naive CD8 subset, CD45RO-negative cells positively selected for CCR7, excluded terminally differentiated effector memory CD45RA+ cells. TCRdb's copy holds only in-frame clones and misses some; the assay was immunoSEQ multiplex PCR. The sample lists millions of clones; about 92% were seen once. Specimen: naive CD8+ T cells from PBMCs. The sequence was collected from a man aged 18 to 30 in good health. Some clones in this sample may be carry-over from other donors' samples.

DNA for the CDR3: TGTGCCAGCAGCCCGATTCTGGAAAACACTGAAGCTTTCTTT. Protein sequence: CASSPILENTEAFF. J is TRBJ1-1 and V is TRBV7-9; no clear D gene. Germline CDR1 SEHNR, CDR2 FQNEAQ (reference sequence). Trimming stripped 5 bases from V and 2 bases from J, with 12 bases between. This CDR3 is built from 14 residues.